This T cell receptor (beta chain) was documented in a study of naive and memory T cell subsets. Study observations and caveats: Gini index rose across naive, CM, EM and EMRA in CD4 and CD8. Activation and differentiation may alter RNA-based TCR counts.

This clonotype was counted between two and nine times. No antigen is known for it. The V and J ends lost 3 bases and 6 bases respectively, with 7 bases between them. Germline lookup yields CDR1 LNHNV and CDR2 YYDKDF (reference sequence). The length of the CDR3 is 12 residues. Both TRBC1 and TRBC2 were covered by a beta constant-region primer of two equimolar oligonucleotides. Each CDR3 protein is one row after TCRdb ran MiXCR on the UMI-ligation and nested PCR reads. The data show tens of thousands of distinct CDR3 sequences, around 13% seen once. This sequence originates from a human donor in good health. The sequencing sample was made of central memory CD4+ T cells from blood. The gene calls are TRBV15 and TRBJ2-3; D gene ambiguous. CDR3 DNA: TGTGCCACCAGCAGCCGGGCCGATACGCAGTATTTT. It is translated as CATSSRADTQYF.